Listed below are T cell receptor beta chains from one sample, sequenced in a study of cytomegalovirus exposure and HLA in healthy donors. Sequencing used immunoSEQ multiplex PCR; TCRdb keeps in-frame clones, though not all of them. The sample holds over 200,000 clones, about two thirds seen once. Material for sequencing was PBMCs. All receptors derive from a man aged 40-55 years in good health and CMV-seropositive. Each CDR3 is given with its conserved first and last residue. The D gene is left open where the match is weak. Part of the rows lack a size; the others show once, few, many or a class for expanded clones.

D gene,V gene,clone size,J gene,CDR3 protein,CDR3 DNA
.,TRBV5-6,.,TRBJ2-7,CASSSLYEQYF,TGTGCCAGCAGCTCTCTCTACGAGCAGTACTTC
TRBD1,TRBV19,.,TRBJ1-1,CASSSSTGITEAFF,TGTGCCAGTAGCTCCTCGACAGGGATTACTGAAGCTTTCTTT
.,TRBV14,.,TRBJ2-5,CASSQDRVWGETQYF,TGTGCCAGCAGCCAAGATCGGGTCTGGGGGGAGACCCAGTACTTC
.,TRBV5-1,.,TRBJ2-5,CASRKDPGSQETQYF,TGCGCCAGCAGAAAAGACCCAGGGTCCCAAGAGACCCAGTACTTC
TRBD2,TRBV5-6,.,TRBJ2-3,CASSPINSGGTDTQYF,TGTGCCAGCAGCCCTATAAATAGCGGGGGCACAGATACGCAGTATTTT
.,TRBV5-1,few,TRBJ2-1,CASSLAQTAYNEQFF,TGCGCCAGCAGCTTGGCACAGACAGCCTACAATGAGCAGTTCTTC
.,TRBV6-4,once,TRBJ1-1,CASSEVRNTEAFF,TGTGCCAGCAGTGAAGTCAGGAACACTGAAGCTTTCTTT
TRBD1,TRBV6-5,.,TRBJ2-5,CASSDLGQGQETQYF,TGTGCCAGCAGCGATTTGGGACAGGGGCAAGAGACCCAGTACTTC
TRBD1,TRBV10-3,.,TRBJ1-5,CAISGGQGGNQPQHF,TGTGCCATCAGCGGCGGACAGGGGGGCAATCAGCCCCAGCATTTT
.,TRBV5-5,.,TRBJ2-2,CASSLAGRELFF,TGTGCCAGCAGCTTGGCCGGTCGGGAGCTGTTTTTT
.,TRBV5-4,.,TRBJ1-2,CASSLFLSYTF,TGTGCCAGCAGCTTGTTTTTGAGTTACACCTTC
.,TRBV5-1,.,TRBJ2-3,CASSLQPAGKGDTQYF,TGCGCCAGCAGCTTACAGCCGGCAGGGAAGGGGGATACGCAGTATTTT
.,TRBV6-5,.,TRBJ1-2,CASTSSGGYGYTF,TGTGCCAGCACCTCCTCCGGGGGCTATGGCTACACCTTC
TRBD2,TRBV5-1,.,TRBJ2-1,CASSSLAGGPGEQFF,TGCGCCAGCAGCTCACTAGCGGGGGGGCCCGGTGAGCAGTTCTTC
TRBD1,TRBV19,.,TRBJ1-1,CASTPWGNRGWTEAFF,TGTGCCAGTACCCCATGGGGGAACAGGGGCTGGACTGAAGCTTTCTTT
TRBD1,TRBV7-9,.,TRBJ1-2,CASSLGQGFNYGYTF,TGTGCCAGCAGCTTAGGACAGGGATTCAACTATGGCTACACCTTC
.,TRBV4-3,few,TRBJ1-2,CASSQEGGGDYGYTF,TGCGCCAGCAGCCAAGAAGGTGGGGGGGACTATGGCTACACCTTC
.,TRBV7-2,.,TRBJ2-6,CASSSTGSGANVLTF,TGTGCCAGCAGCTCAACAGGGTCTGGGGCCAACGTCCTGACTTTC
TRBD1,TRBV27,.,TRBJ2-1,CASRQGLVNEQFF,TGTGCCAGCCGACAGGGATTGGTCAATGAGCAGTTCTTC
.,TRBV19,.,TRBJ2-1,CAIGGGLYNEQFF,TGTGCCATAGGGGGGGGCCTATACAATGAGCAGTTCTTC
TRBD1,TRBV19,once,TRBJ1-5,CASSFGRTGIQPQHF,TGTGCCAGTAGTTTTGGGAGGACAGGCATTCAGCCCCAGCATTTT
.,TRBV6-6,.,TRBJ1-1,CASSYSLAEAFF,TGTGCCAGCAGTTACTCACTTGCTGAAGCTTTCTTT
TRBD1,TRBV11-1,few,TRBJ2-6,CASSLIGTGIPGANVLTF,TGTGCCAGCAGCTTAATTGGGACAGGTATTCCTGGGGCCAACGTCCTGACTTTC
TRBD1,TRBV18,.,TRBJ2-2,CASSLTGSRTGELFF,TGTGCCAGCTCTTTGACAGGGTCCCGCACCGGGGAGCTGTTTTTT
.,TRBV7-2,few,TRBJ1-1,CASSIGTGNTEAFF,TGTGCCAGCAGTATCGGTACAGGGAACACTGAAGCTTTCTTT
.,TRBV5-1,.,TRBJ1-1,CASSSSGSMNTEAFF,TGCGCCAGCAGCTCGTCGGGGAGCATGAACACTGAAGCTTTCTTT
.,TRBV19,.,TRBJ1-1,CASSNRVNTEAFF,TGTGCCAGTAGTAACCGGGTGAACACTGAAGCTTTCTTT
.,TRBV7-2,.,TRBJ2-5,CASSQGRGRETQYF,TGTGCCAGCAGCCAAGGGAGAGGGAGAGAGACCCAGTACTTC
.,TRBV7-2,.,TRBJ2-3,CASSLTYYTDTQYF,TGTGCCAGCAGCTTAACCTACTACACAGATACGCAGTATTTT
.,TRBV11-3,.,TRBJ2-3,CASSSTGGEGDTQYF,TGTGCCAGCAGCTCAACGGGGGGCGAGGGGGATACGCAGTATTTT
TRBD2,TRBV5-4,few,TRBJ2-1,CASSFSGGAGNEQFF,TGTGCCAGCAGCTTTAGCGGGGGGGCCGGGAATGAGCAGTTCTTC
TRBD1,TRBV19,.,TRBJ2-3,CASRQGATDTQYF,TGTGCCAGTAGACAGGGGGCCACAGATACGCAGTATTTT
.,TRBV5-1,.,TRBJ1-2,CASSLGSGQGNGYTF,TGCGCCAGCAGCTTGGGGTCTGGGCAGGGGAATGGCTACACCTTC
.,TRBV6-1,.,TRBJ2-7,CASSEVRGEQYF,TGTGCCAGCAGTGAAGTCAGGGGAGAGCAGTACTTC
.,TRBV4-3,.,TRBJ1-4,CASSQEETVLFF,TGCGCCAGCAGCCAAGAGGAGACAGTCCTGTTTTTT
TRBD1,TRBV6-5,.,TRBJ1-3,CASSYQGARPIYF,TGTGCCAGCAGTTACCAGGGGGCGCGCCCCATATATTTT
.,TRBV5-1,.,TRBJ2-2,CASRGLGGELFF,TGCGCCAGCAGGGGGCTCGGCGGGGAGCTGTTTTTT
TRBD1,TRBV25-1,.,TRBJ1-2,CASSDEGRGEYGYTF,TGTGCCAGCAGTGACGAAGGCAGGGGGGAATATGGCTACACCTTC
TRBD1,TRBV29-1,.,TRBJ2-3,CSVAGARDRGTDTQYF,TGCAGCGTTGCCGGAGCCCGGGACAGGGGAACAGATACGCAGTATTTT
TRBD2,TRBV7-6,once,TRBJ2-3,CASSLRTSGDTQYF,TGTGCCAGCAGCCTACGGACTAGCGGGGATACGCAGTATTTT
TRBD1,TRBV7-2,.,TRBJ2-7,CASSRGQELTYEQYF,TGTGCCAGCAGCCGGGGACAGGAGCTAACCTACGAGCAGTACTTC
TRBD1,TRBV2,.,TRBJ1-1,CASSGQGNTEAFF,TGTGCCAGCAGTGGACAGGGGAACACTGAAGCTTTCTTT
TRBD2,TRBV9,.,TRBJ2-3,CASSVASGGDTQYF,TGTGCCAGCAGCGTAGCTAGCGGGGGGGATACGCAGTATTTT
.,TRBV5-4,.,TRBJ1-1,CASSLSPSREAFF,TGTGCCAGCAGCTTGTCACCCTCCAGGGAAGCTTTCTTT
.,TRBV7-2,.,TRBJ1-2,CASSPLGGYYGYTF,TGTGCCAGCAGCCCCCTGGGGGGGTACTATGGCTACACCTTC
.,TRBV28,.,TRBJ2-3,CASSSLDRKGTDTQYF,TGTGCCAGCAGTTCCCTCGACAGGAAGGGCACAGATACGCAGTATTTT
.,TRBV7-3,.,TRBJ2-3,CASSLESSSGTQYF,TGTGCCAGCAGCTTAGAATCCTCATCCGGTACGCAGTATTTT
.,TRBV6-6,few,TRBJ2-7,CASSRVYEQYF,TGTGCCAGCAGTCGTGTCTACGAGCAGTACTTC
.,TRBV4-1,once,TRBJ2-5,CASSQYRQGRAGETQYF,TGCGCCAGCAGCCAATATCGACAGGGCAGAGCGGGAGAGACCCAGTACTTC
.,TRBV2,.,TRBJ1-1,CASLREPSTEAFF,TGTGCCAGTCTCCGGGAACCTTCCACTGAAGCTTTCTTT
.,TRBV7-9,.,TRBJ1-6,CASSFDSINSPLHF,TGTGCCAGCAGCTTTGACAGCATAAATTCACCCCTCCACTTT
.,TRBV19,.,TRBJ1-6,CASSIDFLQGTGNPAPLHF,TGTGCCAGTAGTATAGATTTTCTGCAGGGTACCGGCAATCCGGCACCCCTCCACTTT